Presented here are 23 T cell receptor beta chains from one specimen sequenced in a study of blood T cell repertoires in COVID-19. Using immunoSEQ multiplex PCR, the repertoire was profiled, and TCRdb retains in-frame clones only, with some absent. The table lists 200,000 to 250,000 clones, roughly 87% of them singletons. The sequenced sample was PBMCs or T cells enriched from blood (not recorded which). The source of these receptors is a man aged 18 to 30 with acute COVID-19.

The rearrangement uses TRBV27 and TRBJ2-1; D is perhaps TRBD1 (5 bases). CDR3 length: 14 amino acids. Trimming took 6 bases from V and 9 from J, leaving 18 bases between them. Germline V gives CDR1 MNHEY, CDR2 SMNVEV (reference sequence). CDR3 region: CASSRSVGQSEQFF. The CDR3 DNA sequence: TGTGCCAGCAGCCGTTCCGTGGGGCAATCTGAGCAGTTCTTC.

Points on this clone: The junction departs from the called germline gene at one end, perhaps through a read error. The V call is TRBV2, the J call TRBJ1-4, with 8 bases lining up with TRBD1. CDR3 length: 17 residues. Looked up from germline, CDR1 is SNHLY and CDR2 is FYNNEI. CDR3 in amino acids: CASREVRMGQDNEKLFF. CDR3 bases: TGTGCCAGCAGAGAAGTGCGTATGGGACAGGATAATGAAAAACTGTTTTTT.

The genes are TRBV14 and TRBJ2-1, with TRBD2 matching 13 bases. There are 16 residues in the CDR3. Germline CDR1 is SGHDN and CDR2 is FVKESK. Losses at the gene ends were 4 bases for V and 6 bases for J; bases not matched to a gene: 6. The CDR3 sequence: CASSLHTSGRANEQFF. The CDR3 nucleotides are TGTGCCAGCAGCCTCCACACTAGCGGGAGGGCCAATGAGCAGTTCTTC.

The chain employs TRBV5-6 and TRBJ1-4; 9 bases are shared with TRBD1. Germline CDR1 is SGHDT and CDR2 is YYEEEE. This CDR3 spans 16 amino acids. With V trimmed by 4 bases and J by 7 bases, 11 bases remained unmatched. This CDR3 is CASSTALDRGSEKLFF. In nucleotides, the CDR3 is TGTGCCAGCAGCACCGCCCTAGACAGGGGGTCTGAAAAACTGTTTTTT.

This clone was picked up a small number of times. The V and J genes are TRBV14 and TRBJ2-7; D call uncertain. V was clipped by 6 bases and J by 2 bases, with 5 bases between them. CDR3 size: 11 residues. The V gene's germline CDR1 is SGHDN and CDR2 FVKESK. CDR3 residues: CASSSAYEQYF. CDR3 bases: TGTGCCAGCAGTTCTGCCTACGAGCAGTACTTC.

This clone showed up just once. The chain employs TRBV7-2 and TRBJ2-3, with 11 nucleotides matching TRBD2. Germline V gene lookup returns CDR1 SGHTA and CDR2 FQGNSA. The CDR3 length is 15 residues. Unmatched junction bases numbered 8, after V lost 6 bases and J lost 6 bases. CDR3 nucleotides: TGTGCCAGCAGTGCACTAGCGGGAGATGAGGATACGCAGTATTTT. It yields the protein CASSALAGDEDTQYF.

In nucleotides, the CDR3 is TGTGCCAGCAATGCGGGAGGGAATGGTTGGGGGTCCTACGAGCAGTACTTC. It specifies CASNAGGNGWGSYEQYF. V is TRBV28 and J is TRBJ2-7; TRBD2 matches at 9 bases. The CDR3 has 17 amino acids. J gave up 1 base and V 7 bases, and 14 bases lay outside the gene matches. Per germline, CDR1 MDHEN and CDR2 SYDVKM.

The V and J genes are TRBV14 and TRBJ1-2; perhaps TRBD1 as D (5 bases). Germline V gives CDR1 SGHDN, CDR2 FVKESK. CDR3 length: 11 residues. V dropped 3 bases and J dropped 10 bases, with 9 bases sitting between them. The CDR3 reads CASSHPGNYTF. CDR3 bases: TGTGCCAGCAGCCATCCAGGGAACTACACCTTC.

The genes are TRBV28 and TRBJ2-1; 12 bases map to TRBD2. Germline lookup yields CDR1 MDHEN and CDR2 SYDVKM. The CDR3 consists of 16 residues. V gave up 4 bases and J gave up 7 bases; unmatched junction bases: 8. CDR3 protein: CASSSELAGGFNEQFF. The CDR3 DNA reads TGTGCCAGCAGTTCCGAACTAGCGGGAGGATTTAATGAGCAGTTCTTC.

The V gene is TRBV7-9, the J gene TRBJ1-1, with D possibly being TRBD1 (6 bases). Trimming took off 4 bases at V and 4 bases at J, with 16 bases between the two ends. CDR1 is SEHNR, CDR2 FQNEAQ, per germline (reference sequence). The CDR3 length is 15 residues. The CDR3 here is CASSYYREFGTEAFF. The CDR3 coding sequence is TGTGCCAGCAGCTACTACAGGGAGTTTGGCACTGAAGCTTTCTTT.

The chain combines TRBV29-1 with TRBJ2-5; 11 nucleotides line up with TRBD2. Germline loops: CDR1 SQVTM, CDR2 ANQGSEA. The CDR3 length is 17 residues. V trimming: 3 bases; J trimming: 2 bases; junction bases outside the gene matches: 11. CDR3 DNA sequence: TGCAGCGTTGATGGGCTAGCGGGAGGTACCCTTCAAGAGACCCAGTACTTC. Translation: CSVDGLAGGTLQETQYF.

The CDR3 nucleotides are TGTGCCAGCGGTGGAGGACTAGGGGACACAGATACGCAGTATTTT. Its protein is CASGGGLGDTDTQYF. The chain has TRBV7-9 and TRBJ2-3, with 7 bases that match TRBD2. After removal of 8 bases from V and 2 bases from J, the junction contained 10 bases not matched to a gene. The CDR3 spans 15 residues. Germline loops: CDR1 SEHNR, CDR2 FQNEAQ (reference sequence).

This chain uses TRBV3-1 (or the pseudogene TRBV3-2) with TRBJ2-1, with 8 bases fitting TRBD2. The CDR3 consists of 14 residues. Germline V gives CDR1 LGHDT, CDR2 YNNKEL (reference sequence). The ends lost 6 bases at V and 4 bases at J; junction bases unmatched: 5. CDR3 protein: CASSPGLDYNEQFF. CDR3 coding DNA: TGTGCCAGCAGTCCGGGACTAGATTACAATGAGCAGTTCTTC.

This sequence joins TRBV9 and TRBJ2-2; D gene unclear. The CDR3 covers 16 residues. Germline lookup yields CDR1 SGDLS and CDR2 YYNGEE. The V end lost 3 bases, the J end lost 1 base, and 13 bases lay between the germline ends. CDR3 DNA: TGTGCCAGCAGCGCCCGACCTCTAGAGAACACCGGGGAGCTGTTTTTT. Translated: CASSARPLENTGELFF. Full variable domain (remainder filled in from reference TRBV9 and TRBJ2-2): DSGVTQTPKHLITATGQRVTLRCSPRSGDLSVYWYQQSLDQGLQFLIQYYNGEERAKGNILERFSAQQFPDLHSELNLSSLELGDSALYFCASSARPLENTGELFFGEGSRLTVL.

This clone was counted between two and nine times. J is TRBJ1-1 and V is TRBV12-3 or TRBV12-4, with D possibly matching TRBD1 (5 bases). The CDR3 spans 12 residues. V dropped 1 base and J dropped 10 bases, with 10 bases sitting between them. CDR3 sequence reads: CASSLGQGGAFF. The CDR3 DNA is TGTGCCAGCAGTTTAGGGCAGGGAGGAGCTTTCTTT.

This sequence joins TRBV19 and TRBJ1-5, with D perhaps TRBD1 (6 bases). The V gene lost 7 bases and the J gene lost 2 bases, with 15 bases spanning the gap. This CDR3 region has 15 residues. The V gene's germline CDR1 is LNHDA and CDR2 SQIVND (reference sequence). As DNA, the CDR3 is TGTGCCAGTATATCACAGGGTACTGGCAATCAGCCCCAGCATTTT. This gives the protein CASISQGTGNQPQHF.

V and J are TRBV2 and TRBJ2-5, with TRBD1 matching 10 bases. CDR1 and CDR2 from the germline V gene are SNHLY and FYNNEI. Germline trimming cut 5 bases from V and 5 bases from J; bases unmatched to any gene: 8. CDR3 length equals 15 residues. The CDR3 loop reads CASSSDRGYGETQYF. In DNA, the CDR3 is TGTGCCAGCAGTTCGGACAGGGGGTACGGGGAGACCCAGTACTTC.

On this clone: Other nucleotide sequences in the sample specify the same CDR3. The rearrangement uses TRBV14 and TRBJ1-2; D gene unclear. The CDR3 sequence is 12 residues long. Deletions cut 1 base from V and 6 bases from J, with 6 bases between. Germline loops: CDR1 SGHDN, CDR2 FVKESK. The chain's CDR3 is CASSQARDGYTF. The CDR3 nucleotides read TGTGCCAGCAGCCAAGCGAGAGATGGCTACACCTTC.

The chain uses TRBV2 and TRBJ2-7; D call uncertain. The CDR3 loop spans 12 amino acids. With 5 bases removed from V and 4 bases from J, the gap between germline ends came to 9 bases. The germline V gene has CDR1 SNHLY and CDR2 FYNNEI. The CDR3 reads CASSLSRYEQYF. CDR3 DNA sequence: TGTGCCAGCAGTCTAAGTAGATACGAGCAGTACTTC.

This chain links TRBV5-1 with TRBJ1-2; D gene uncertain. This CDR3 region has 15 residues. V gave up 0 bases and J gave up 4 bases, with 13 bases separating them. The germline CDR1 and CDR2 sequences are SGHRS and YFSETQ. The CDR3 sequence is CASSLDGLSFYGYTF. CDR3 DNA sequence: TGCGCCAGCAGCTTGGATGGCCTCTCCTTCTATGGCTACACCTTC.

The chain is built from TRBV6-1 and TRBJ1-4, with a tentative D call TRBD1 (6 bases). CDR3 length: 18 amino acids. V dropped 0 bases and J dropped 3 bases, with 17 bases sitting between them. CDR1 is MNHNS, CDR2 SASEGT, per germline. DNA for the CDR3: TGTGCCAGCAGTGAAGCCCCGGGCCTGGGGGCGGCTAATGAAAAACTGTTTTTT. Residues: CASSEAPGLGAANEKLFF.

The chain recombines TRBV30 with TRBJ1-1, with 7 positions matching TRBD1. This CDR3 has 13 amino acids. The germline CDR1 and CDR2 sequences are GTSNPN and SVGIG (reference sequence). Trimming took 3 bases from V and 4 from J; bases not matched to a gene: 5. In nucleotides, the CDR3 is TGTGCCTGGAGCTTGGGACAGATCACTGAAGCTTTCTTT. Protein product: CAWSLGQITEAFF.

The genes are TRBV6-2 or TRBV6-3 and TRBJ2-2; 7 bases are a match to TRBD1. The CDR3 covers 14 residues. V lost 5 bases, J lost 7 bases, and 7 bases stayed unmatched. Looked up from germline, CDR1 is MNHEY and CDR2 is SVGEGT. This CDR3 reads CASSPGQPIGELFF. As DNA, the CDR3 is TGTGCCAGCAGTCCGGGACAGCCCATCGGGGAGCTGTTTTTT.